The following is a T cell receptor beta chain sequence with its context. This sample was included in a study of CD8 T cells in Susac syndrome. Roughly 0.45 to 1 ug RNA was reverse transcribed with random hexamers. It was immunoSEQ multiplex PCR that amplified TCR beta CDR3 across 54 Vbeta and 13 Jbeta. TCRdb analysed the immunoSEQ multiplex PCR reads with MiXCR anew, one entry per CDR3 protein. This sample has hundreds of thousands of distinct CDR3 sequences; about 88% occur once, and the top ten carry approximately 0.11%. Sequencing of TCR beta drew on CD8+ and CD4+ T cells from blood. Per the germline V gene, CDR1 is SEHNR and CDR2 is FQNEAQ (reference sequence). The CDR3 runs to 13 residues. Losses at the gene ends were 5 bases for V and 2 bases for J; bases not matched to a gene: 2.

The TCR comes from a human donor with multiple sclerosis. The sample comprised CD8+ T cells from PBMCs. V gene TRBV7-9 combines with J gene TRBJ1-2, with TRBD1 matching 7 bases. Here the CDR3 DNA reads TGTGCCAGCAGCGGACAGGCGAACTATGGCTACACCTTC. Amino acid sequence: CASSGQANYGYTF.